The 31 T cell receptor beta chains below all came from one sample that was sequenced in a study of PD-L1 blockade in urothelial cancer. Some clones are missing from TCRdb's copy, which holds only in-frame ones; the method was immunoSEQ multiplex PCR. The data show about 55,000 clones, around 79% seen once. Time point defined: pretreatment peripheral blood. Sequencing was performed on PBMCs, taken around atezolizumab (anti-PD-L1) treatment. These receptors originate from a man between 65 and 85 years old with urothelial cancer.

The table lists this clone with a few counts. The chain is built from TRBV18 and TRBJ2-2; a weak D match, TRBD2 (6 bases). Germline V gene sequence: CDR1 KGHSH, CDR2 LQKENI. Trimming cost V 3 bases and J 4 bases, with 12 bases left between them. The CDR3 runs to 15 residues. The CDR3 DNA sequence: TGTGCCAGCTCACCCGGGGGAGTTGTCACCGGGGAGCTGTTTTTT. Translated, it gives CASSPGGVVTGELFF.

The chain joins TRBV23-1 to TRBJ2-2; 9 bases agree with TRBD1. TRBV23-1 is filed as an ORF, its function uncertain. This CDR3 has 19 amino acids. V gave up 2 bases and J gave up 3 bases; unmatched junction bases: 13. The CDR3 protein is CASSQIRGWGQGHTGELFF. CDR3 coding DNA: TGCGCCAGCAGTCAAATCCGGGGATGGGGACAGGGTCACACCGGGGAGCTGTTTTTT.

The V and J genes are TRBV5-4 and TRBJ2-2; D possibly corresponds to TRBD1 (6 bases). The CDR3 is 14 amino acids. Trimming left V 2 bases short and J 1 base short, with 6 bases between. Germline-derived CDR1 and CDR2 are SGHNT and YYREEE (reference sequence). As DNA, the CDR3 is TGTGCCAGCAGCTTCAGGGGGAACACCGGGGAGCTGTTTTTT. Translation: CASSFRGNTGELFF.

In this sample, this clone turned up once. The chain has TRBV5-1 and TRBJ1-1, with 10 bases matching TRBD1. The V and J ends lost 1 base and 3 bases, in that order; junction bases with no gene match: 3. CDR1 and CDR2 from the germline V gene are SGHRS and YFSETQ. The CDR3 runs to 15 residues. The CDR3 loop reads CASSLTGTGDTEAFF. The CDR3 DNA follows: TGCGCCAGCAGCTTGACTGGGACAGGGGACACTGAAGCTTTCTTT.

This sequence joins TRBV5-6 and TRBJ2-7; 15 nucleotides agree with TRBD2. Germline assignment: CDR1 SGHDT and CDR2 YYEEEE. The CDR3 loop spans 16 amino acids. J lost 2 bases, V lost 2 bases, and 2 bases had no gene match. CDR3 loop: CASSFRTSGRAYEQYF. CDR3 sequence (DNA): TGTGCCAGCAGCTTTCGGACTAGCGGGAGGGCCTACGAGCAGTACTTC.

The chain combines TRBV19 with TRBJ1-1; possibly TRBD1 for D (6 bases). The CDR3 covers 12 residues. Per the germline V gene, CDR1 is LNHDA and CDR2 is SQIVND (reference sequence). V was clipped by 3 bases and J by 9 bases, with 11 bases between them. The CDR3: CASSIFGGKAFF. The CDR3 DNA sequence: TGTGCCAGTAGTATTTTTGGGGGCAAAGCTTTCTTT.

CDR3 residues: CASSLILAGGPTDTQYF. In DNA form, the CDR3 reads TGCGCCAGCAGCTTGATCCTAGCGGGAGGGCCAACAGATACGCAGTATTTT. V is TRBV5-1 and J is TRBJ2-3, with 12 bases aligning to TRBD2. The V segment lost 1 base and the J segment 3 bases; nucleotides outside the gene matches: 6. This CDR3 is 17 amino acids long. CDR1 is SGHRS and CDR2 is YFSETQ in the germline V gene.

The chain uses TRBV9 and TRBJ2-5, with a possible D match to TRBD2 (6 bases). Germline-derived CDR1 and CDR2 are SGDLS and YYNGEE. This CDR3 has 15 residues. With 0 bases removed from V and 5 bases from J, the gap between germline ends came to 14 bases. The CDR3 is CASSVALTRGETQYF. The CDR3 coding sequence is TGTGCCAGCAGCGTAGCCCTGACTAGAGGGGAGACCCAGTACTTC.

The V gene is TRBV4-2, the J gene TRBJ1-1; TRBD1 agrees at 9 bases. The J segment lost 1 base and the V segment lost 2 bases, leaving 5 bases of the junction unmatched. Germline V gives CDR1 LGHNA, CDR2 YNFKEQ. CDR3 length equals 16 residues. The CDR3 loop reads CASSQITGGSNTEAFF. CDR3 nucleotide sequence: TGTGCCAGCAGCCAAATAACAGGGGGCTCGAACACTGAAGCTTTCTTT.

The V and J genes are TRBV19 and TRBJ2-2, with 8 bases identical to TRBD2. Germline V CDR1 and CDR2: LNHDA, SQIVND (reference sequence). V dropped 5 bases and J dropped 5; count of bases not matched to a gene: 13. The CDR3 totals 17 residues. CDR3 amino acids: CASSFSATGGVTGELFF. The CDR3 DNA sequence: TGTGCCAGTAGTTTTTCAGCAACGGGAGGGGTGACCGGGGAGCTGTTTTTT.

The rearrangement links TRBV5-6 to TRBJ2-2; 10 bases match TRBD2. The J segment lost 3 bases and the V segment lost 4 bases, leaving 9 bases of the junction unmatched. The germline V gene has CDR1 SGHDT and CDR2 YYEEEE. The CDR3 contains 17 residues. CDR3 protein: CASSGWTSGDDTGELFF. The CDR3, as DNA: TGTGCCAGCAGCGGATGGACTAGCGGTGACGACACCGGGGAGCTGTTTTTT.

In its sample, this clone was seen once. J is TRBJ1-2 and V is TRBV4-3; 9 bases are a match to TRBD1. The CDR3 runs to 17 residues. V shed 0 bases, J shed 4 bases, and the junction held 9 bases outside the gene matches. The germline CDR1 and CDR2 sequences are LGHNA and YSLEER. The CDR3 DNA follows: TGCGCCAGCAGCCAAGATCCCCCAGGGACAGGGATCTATGGCTACACCTTC. Translation: CASSQDPPGTGIYGYTF.

The chain couples TRBV7-2 to TRBJ2-7; TRBD2 agrees at 7 bases. The germline gives CDR1 SGHTA, CDR2 FQGNSA. V dropped 5 bases and J dropped 3; count of bases not matched to a gene: 10. The CDR3 length is 15 residues. CDR3 in amino acids: CASSGWTRGDYEQYF. The CDR3 nucleotides read TGTGCCAGCAGCGGCTGGACTAGAGGAGACTACGAGCAGTACTTC.

This clone has just a few counts. The V gene is TRBV4-1, the J gene TRBJ1-5; 9 nucleotides agree with TRBD1. The CDR3 has 17 residues. Germline V gene data show CDR1 as MGHRA and CDR2 as YSYEKL. V was pared by 0 bases and J by 6 bases, with 9 bases of the junction left unmatched. In DNA form, the CDR3 reads TGCGCCAGCAGCCAAGAGTTGACAGGGGGTGTTTTTCAGCCCCAGCATTTT. Residues: CASSQELTGGVFQPQHF.

This rearrangement joins TRBV25-1 to TRBJ1-1; D unresolved. The CDR3 covers 13 residues. CDR1 MGHDK and CDR2 SYGVNS come from the germline V gene. V was cut by 7 bases and J by 0 bases, with 9 bases left in between. The CDR3 DNA reads TGTGCCAGCATGGCTAGTTTGAACACTGAAGCTTTCTTT. Protein sequence: CASMASLNTEAFF.

The CDR3 DNA sequence: TGTGCCAGCAGCGTAGGGACAGTCAGCAATCAGCCCCAGCATTTT. Translation gives CASSVGTVSNQPQHF. The chain is built from TRBV6-1 and TRBJ1-5; TRBD1 aligns across 7 bases. Trimming took 6 bases from V and 1 from J; bases not matched to a gene: 6. The CDR3 runs to 15 residues. Looked up from germline, CDR1 is MNHNS and CDR2 is SASEGT.

The chain carries TRBV5-1 and TRBJ1-6; 10 bases line up with TRBD1. The length of the CDR3 is 15 residues. V lost 5 bases and J lost 10; bases outside the gene matches: 9. Germline V gene sequence: CDR1 SGHRS, CDR2 YFSETQ. In DNA form, the CDR3 reads TGCGCCAGCAGAATGGGGACAGGGGCAGGATCACCCCTCCACTTT. This codes for CASRMGTGAGSPLHF. Full variable domain (missing parts from reference TRBV5-1 and TRBJ1-6): KAGVTQTPRYLIKTRGQQVTLSCSPISGHRSVSWYQQTPGQGLQFLFEYFSETQRNKGNFPGRFSGRQFSNSRSEMNVSTLELGDSALYLCASRMGTGAGSPLHFGNGTRLTVT.

V is TRBV19 and J is TRBJ1-5, with D unclear. This CDR3 region has 11 residues. Germline assignment: CDR1 LNHDA and CDR2 SQIVND (reference sequence). Deletions cut 8 bases from V and 7 bases from J, with 9 bases between. The CDR3 DNA follows: TGTGCCAGTGGGAGAACGCAGCCCCAGCATTTT. It is translated as CASGRTQPQHF.

This chain connects TRBV6-5 to TRBJ2-3; unclear D gene. CDR1 and CDR2 from the germline V gene are MNHEY and SVGAGI. CDR3 length: 13 amino acids. The germline V and J ends were trimmed by 5 bases and 4 bases, with 10 bases remaining between them. CDR3 nucleotide sequence: TGTGCCAGCAGTGCGCGGCTCGCAGATACGCAGTATTTT. Translation gives CASSARLADTQYF.

V and J are TRBV19 and TRBJ1-5; tentative D call: TRBD1 (6 bases). CDR1 and CDR2 (germline): LNHDA, SQIVND (reference sequence). This CDR3 comprises 15 residues. V dropped 7 bases and J dropped 0 bases, with 13 bases sitting between them. CDR3 sequence: CASTSTGNSNQPQHF. Written as DNA, the CDR3 is TGTGCCAGTACCTCTACAGGGAATAGCAATCAGCCCCAGCATTTT.

The chain joins TRBV5-1 to TRBJ2-1; TRBD1 might be the D (5 bases). The germline V and J ends were trimmed by 0 bases and 13 bases, with 11 bases remaining between them. The CDR3 covers 12 residues. Germline V CDR1 and CDR2: SGHRS, YFSETQ. The CDR3 DNA reads TGCGCCAGCAGCTTGGGAAGGGGAACTCAGTTCTTC. Amino acids: CASSLGRGTQFF.

Only one count was recorded for this clone. The chain couples TRBV5-1 to TRBJ2-5; D possibly corresponds to TRBD2 (6 bases). CDR1 is SGHRS, CDR2 YFSETQ, per germline. V was trimmed by 0 bases and J by 4 bases, leaving 10 bases between them. The CDR3 sequence is 14 residues long. CDR3 in amino acids: CASSLGGGRETQYF. CDR3 coding DNA: TGCGCCAGCAGCTTGGGAGGAGGGCGAGAGACCCAGTACTTC.

CDR3 residues: CASSFQGGGNSPLHF. CDR3 coding DNA: TGTGCCAGCTCTTTTCAAGGGGGAGGGAATTCACCCCTCCACTTT. The V and J genes are TRBV18 and TRBJ1-6, with D possibly matching TRBD1 (6 bases). Germline V gene sequence: CDR1 KGHSH, CDR2 LQKENI. There are 15 residues in the CDR3. V lost 6 bases and J lost 7, with 16 bases in between. Based on the CDR3 plus reference TRBV18 and TRBJ1-6, the full variable domain is NAGVMQNPRHLVRRRGQEARLRCSPMKGHSHVYWYRQLPEEGLKFMVYLQKENIIDESGMPKERFSAEFPKEGPSILRIQQVVRGDSAAYFCASSFQGGGNSPLHFGNGTRLTVT.

The genes are TRBV5-6 and TRBJ2-1; 8 bases are shared with TRBD1. The CDR3 is 16 amino acids. Losses at the gene ends were 3 bases for V and 6 bases for J; bases not matched to a gene: 11. Germline V gene lookup returns CDR1 SGHDT and CDR2 YYEEEE. CDR3 DNA: TGTGCCAGCAGCTGGAGGACAGGGATTGCAACCAATGAGCAGTTCTTC. This encodes CASSWRTGIATNEQFF.

The chain carries TRBV7-9 and TRBJ1-2; a possible D gene is TRBD1 (6 bases). V lost 5 bases, J lost 5 bases, and 12 bases lay in between. The germline V gene encodes CDR1 SEHNR and CDR2 FQNEAQ (reference sequence). The CDR3 extends over 13 amino acids. CDR3 region: CASSRQALYGYTF. The CDR3 nucleotides read TGTGCCAGCAGCCGACAGGCCCTTTATGGCTACACCTTC.

The chain joins TRBV7-8 to TRBJ2-3, with 10 bases matching TRBD1. The CDR3 spans 15 residues. Trimming removed 4 bases from V and 7 bases from J; junction bases left unmatched: 8. Germline values: CDR1 SGHVS, CDR2 FQNEAQ. CDR3 loop: CASSSGQGILNTQYF. The CDR3 DNA is TGTGCCAGCAGCTCGGGACAGGGGATTTTGAATACGCAGTATTTT. Full variable domain (outside the CDR3, taken from reference TRBV7-8 and TRBJ2-3): GAGVSQSPRYKVAKRGQDVALRCDPISGHVSLFWYQQALGQGPEFLTYFQNEAQLDKSGLPSDRFFAERPEGSVSTLKIQRTQQEDSAVYLCASSSGQGILNTQYFGPGTRLTVL.

The J gene is TRBJ1-1, the V gene TRBV10-3; TRBD1 is a possible D gene (5 bases). Germline CDR1 ENHRY, CDR2 SYGVKD. The CDR3 length is 15 residues. Trimming pared 3 bases from V and 0 bases from J, leaving 11 bases between. CDR3 residues: CAISDPTVLNTEAFF. Here the CDR3 DNA reads TGTGCCATCAGTGACCCGACAGTACTGAACACTGAAGCTTTCTTT.

This clone came up a few times. This chain links TRBV20-1 with TRBJ2-5; no firm D call. The CDR3 has 11 amino acids. V was trimmed by 1 base and J by 4 bases, leaving 4 bases between them. From germline, CDR1 is DFQATT and CDR2 SNEGSKA (reference sequence). As DNA, the CDR3 is TGCAGTGCTAGAGCCGGAGAGACCCAGTACTTC. Translation: CSARAGETQYF.

This chain uses TRBV27 with TRBJ1-1, with 9 bases lining up with TRBD1. Germline trimming cut 2 bases from V and 4 bases from J; bases unmatched to any gene: 2. Germline V gene sequence: CDR1 MNHEY, CDR2 SMNVEV (reference sequence). The CDR3 consists of 14 residues. Here the CDR3 DNA reads TGTGCCAGCAGTTTACAGACAGGGGGCACTGAAGCTTTCTTT. Amino acids: CASSLQTGGTEAFF.

The chain has TRBV7-2 and TRBJ2-7; 10 nucleotides match TRBD1. Losses at the gene ends were 5 bases for V and 7 bases for J; bases not matched to a gene: 8. CDR3 length equals 14 residues. CDR1 is SGHTA, CDR2 FQGNSA, per germline. The DNA of the CDR3 is TGTGCCAGCAGCCCAAGACAGGGGGCGGGTGAGCAGTACTTC. It specifies CASSPRQGAGEQYF.

The chain uses TRBV5-1 and TRBJ2-1, with 11 bases that match TRBD2. Germline CDR1 and CDR2: SGHRS and YFSETQ. This CDR3 has 16 residues. Losses at the gene ends were 0 bases for V and 8 bases for J; bases not matched to a gene: 7. CDR3 amino acids: CASSLVTSGSWDEQFF. In DNA form, the CDR3 reads TGCGCCAGCAGCTTGGTTACTAGCGGGAGTTGGGATGAGCAGTTCTTC.